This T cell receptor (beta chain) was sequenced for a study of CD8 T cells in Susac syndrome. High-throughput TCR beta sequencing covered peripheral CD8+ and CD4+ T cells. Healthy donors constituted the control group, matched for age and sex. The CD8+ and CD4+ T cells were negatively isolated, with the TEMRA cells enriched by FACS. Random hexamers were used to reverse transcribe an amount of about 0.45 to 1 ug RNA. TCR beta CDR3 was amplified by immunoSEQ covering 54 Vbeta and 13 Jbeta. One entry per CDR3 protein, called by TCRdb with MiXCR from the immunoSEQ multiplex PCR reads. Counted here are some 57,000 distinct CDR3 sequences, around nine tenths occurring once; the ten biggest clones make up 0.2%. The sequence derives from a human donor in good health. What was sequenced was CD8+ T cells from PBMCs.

In DNA, the CDR3 is TGCGCCAGCAGCCAAGAAGAATTAGCGGGTGACCAAGAGACCCAGTACTTC. It is translated as CASSQEELAGDQETQYF. The chain uses TRBV4-1 and TRBJ2-5, with 7 bases fitting TRBD2. The CDR3 extends over 17 amino acids. Germline V gene sequence: CDR1 MGHRA, CDR2 YSYEKL. V shed 0 bases, J shed 0 bases, and the junction held 7 bases outside the gene matches.